This entry lists 17 T cell receptor beta chains sequenced from one sample in a study of spatial heterogeneity in lung cancer. Time point given: sample taken at primary tumor resection. The authors sequenced whole RNA from tumor, nontumor lung or frozen PBMC without sorting. TCRdb independently ran MiXCR on the 5' RACE reads; one entry per CDR3 protein. The data hold about 44,000 distinct CDR3 sequences, with approximately 15% observed a single time. The sample here was PBMCs, taken at surgery. The receptors here all came from a male donor with early-stage non-small cell lung cancer.

The chain couples TRBV29-1 to TRBJ1-1, with TRBD1 matching over 8 bases. The trim removed 7 bases at V and 1 base at J, leaving 5 bases unmatched. CDR3 length: 13 amino acids. Germline loops: CDR1 SQVTM, CDR2 ANQGSEA. In nucleotides, the CDR3 is TGCAGCGCAGGACAGGGAGGGAACACTGAAGCTTTCTTT. Its protein product is CSAGQGGNTEAFF.

Many counts were recorded for this clonotype. The chain combines TRBV7-3 with TRBJ2-3, with 8 bases that match TRBD1. Trimming at V came to 4 bases and at J to 4 bases, leaving 10 bases not matched to a gene. Germline lookup yields CDR1 SGHTA and CDR2 FQGTGA. This CDR3 comprises 16 residues. The CDR3 region has the DNA TGTGCCAGCAGCTCCACAGGGGGAGTCAGCGCAGATACGCAGTATTTT. Encoded protein: CASSSTGGVSADTQYF.

The sample holds a few counts of this clonotype. The chain recombines TRBV14 with TRBJ2-3, with 9 nucleotides matching TRBD2. J was trimmed by 6 bases and V by 0 bases; bases with no gene match: 7. CDR3 length equals 16 residues. Looked up from germline, CDR1 is SGHDN and CDR2 is FVKESK. CDR3 coding DNA: TGTGCCAGCAGCCAAGATCGTAGCGGGAGATCCGATACGCAGTATTTT. It is translated as CASSQDRSGRSDTQYF.

This clonotype has a handful of counts. The chain uses TRBV10-3 and TRBJ1-6; no clear D gene. This CDR3 region has 16 residues. V lost 2 bases and J lost 0, with 8 bases in between. The germline CDR1 and CDR2 sequences are ENHRY and SYGVKD. CDR3 region: CAISERSSSYNSPLHF. The CDR3 DNA reads TGTGCCATCAGTGAGAGAAGCAGCTCCTATAATTCACCCCTCCACTTT.

V gene TRBV6-5 combines with J gene TRBJ1-1; D not certain. Trimming shortened V by 6 bases and J by 3 bases, and 17 bases separated the two germline ends. This CDR3 is built from 15 residues. Germline V lookup: CDR1 MNHEY, CDR2 SVGAGI. CDR3 amino acids: CASSPGLGRDTEAFF. CDR3 nucleotide sequence: TGTGCCAGCAGCCCCGGTTTGGGGAGAGACACTGAAGCTTTCTTT.

This clonotype was detected only a few times. CDR3 sequence (DNA): TGTGCCAGCAGCTTAGACAGGGAGGGTCAGCCCCAGCATTTT. This encodes CASSLDREGQPQHF. This chain connects TRBV11-2 to TRBJ1-5; maybe TRBD1 (5 bases). Trimming took off 0 bases at V and 6 bases at J, with 9 bases between the two ends. The CDR3 is 14 residues long. Germline lookup yields CDR1 SGHAT and CDR2 FQNNGV.

This clonotype was detected a few times. The V call is TRBV6-5, the J call TRBJ1-1, with unresolved D. Germline CDR1 and CDR2: MNHEY and SVGAGI. V was cut by 5 bases and J by 1 base, with 8 bases left in between. The CDR3 covers 13 residues. The CDR3 loop is CASSRRENTEAFF. The DNA for the CDR3 is TGTGCCAGCAGTCGCCGGGAGAACACTGAAGCTTTCTTT.

This clonotype was counted ten times or more. In DNA, the CDR3 is TGTGCCAGCAGCCAATCTGGTCAGGGGGTTCGCGATGAGCAGTTCTTC. It yields the protein CASSQSGQGVRDEQFF. The rearrangement uses TRBV16 and TRBJ2-1; 7 nucleotides agree with TRBD1. Germline loops: CDR1 KGHSY, CDR2 FQNENV. CDR3 size: 16 residues. V shed 0 bases, J shed 8 bases, and the junction held 10 bases outside the gene matches.

This clonotype was seen ten or more times. The J gene is TRBJ1-6, the V gene TRBV27; TRBD1 matches 7 bases. The CDR3 covers 14 residues. Germline trimming cut 5 bases from V and 8 bases from J; bases unmatched to any gene: 6. Germline lookup yields CDR1 MNHEY and CDR2 SMNVEV (reference sequence). CDR3 in DNA: TGTGCCAGCAGTATGGGACAGCTATATTCACCCCTCCACTTT. As protein: CASSMGQLYSPLHF.

Points on this clonotype: Relative to the germline gene, one junction end is altered; a read error may explain this. CDR3 in DNA: TGCGGCGTTGAATTAACAGCTAGCACAGATACGCAGTATTTT. It specifies CGVELTASTDTQYF. The chain combines TRBV29-1 with TRBJ2-3; D gene ambiguous. Germline CDR1 is SQVTM and CDR2 is ANQGSEA. This CDR3 spans 14 amino acids.

This clonotype has a handful of counts. V gene TRBV5-1 combines with J gene TRBJ1-2, with TRBD1 identical over 7 bases. Germline V gene sequence: CDR1 SGHRS, CDR2 YFSETQ. J lost 4 bases, V lost 2 bases, and 8 bases had no gene match. The length of the CDR3 is 15 residues. CDR3 DNA: TGCGCCAGCAGCTTTTCCGGACAGGCAGGCTATGGCTACACCTTC. Protein product: CASSFSGQAGYGYTF.

This clonotype was observed a few times. J is TRBJ2-1 and V is TRBV10-3; D call uncertain. Germline loops: CDR1 ENHRY, CDR2 SYGVKD. V lost 7 bases to trimming and J lost 5 bases, with 9 bases between them. The CDR3 runs 12 residues. Written as DNA, the CDR3 is TGTGCCATCAACAATGGGAACAATGAGCAGTTCTTC. It yields the protein CAINNGNNEQFF.

This clonotype has at least ten counts. V is TRBV5-4 and J is TRBJ2-3, with a tentative D call TRBD1 (5 bases). From germline, CDR1 is SGHNT and CDR2 YYREEE (reference sequence). This CDR3 has 15 residues. Trimming stripped 1 base from V and 4 bases from J, with 13 bases between. The CDR3 is CASSLWGTEADTQYF. CDR3 nucleotides: TGTGCCAGCAGCTTGTGGGGCACAGAGGCAGATACGCAGTATTTT.

There are a few counts of this clonotype. This chain uses TRBV19 with TRBJ2-3; D not certain. CDR3 length: 11 residues. V lost 5 bases, J lost 4 bases, and 4 bases lay in between. Germline V gene data show CDR1 as LNHDA and CDR2 as SQIVND (reference sequence). In DNA form, the CDR3 reads TGTGCCAGTAGTGAGTCAGATACGCAGTATTTT. This codes for CASSESDTQYF.

This clonotype has at least ten counts. The chain carries TRBV12-3 or TRBV12-4 and TRBJ2-3; 12 bases map to TRBD2. The CDR3 totals 19 residues. Trimming removed 7 bases from V and 5 bases from J; junction bases left unmatched: 19. The CDR3 reads CASTLASGGLAGFRDTQYF. The CDR3 DNA follows: TGTGCCAGCACCCTCGCCTCAGGGGGACTAGCGGGTTTCAGAGATACGCAGTATTTT.

J is TRBJ1-4 and V is TRBV5-1; D unclear. The CDR3 extends over 15 amino acids. Germline V gene lookup returns CDR1 SGHRS and CDR2 YFSETQ. V was trimmed by 0 bases and J by 0 bases, leaving 6 bases between them. The CDR3 DNA follows: TGCGCCAGCAGCTTGGAGGGAGCAACTAATGAAAAACTGTTTTTT. Translating gives CASSLEGATNEKLFF.

This clonotype has more than one count but fewer than ten. V usage is TRBV20-1 and J usage is TRBJ2-1, with 8 bases that match TRBD2. Germline CDR1 DFQATT, CDR2 SNEGSKA (reference sequence). The V and J ends lost 5 bases and 8 bases, in that order; junction bases with no gene match: 8. CDR3 size: 13 residues. The DNA for the CDR3 is TGCAGTGCTGTAGCGGGACTAGTCTATGAGCAGTTCTTC. Its translation: CSAVAGLVYEQFF.